Described below is a single TCR beta chain sequence and its context. V trimming: 3 bases; J trimming: 0 bases; junction bases outside the gene matches: 4. The CDR3 loop spans 16 amino acids. Germline-derived CDR1 and CDR2 are ENHRY and SYGVKD. Some clones are missing from TCRdb's copy, which holds only in-frame ones; the method was immunoSEQ multiplex PCR. The table has under 95,000 clones, 91% seen once. The sample comes from a study of T cell changes during pregnancy in multiple sclerosis. The chain uses TRBV10-3 and TRBJ2-2; 7 nucleotides agree with TRBD2. This TCR was sampled from a female donor in good health, enrolled as a control in a pregnancy study. Sequences were derived from peripheral blood, sampled after pregnancy. The CDR3, as DNA: TGTGCCATCAGTGAAGGAGCGGGGTCGAACACCGGGGAGCTGTTTTTT. Amino acids: CAISEGAGSNTGELFF.